Described below is a single TCR beta chain sequence and its context. The data were taken from a study of OX40 agonist ivuxolimab in advanced cancers. Using immunoSEQ multiplex PCR, the repertoire was profiled, and TCRdb retains in-frame clones only, with some absent. Of 25,000 to 35,000 clones in the sample, more than 85% were seen once. This TCR was recovered from an adult with an advanced solid tumor such as melanoma, head and neck, liver or kidney cancer. Sequencing was performed on CD4+ or CD8+ T cells sorted from blood, taken in a trial of the OX40 agonist ivuxolimab.

CDR3 nucleotide sequence: TGTGCCAGCAGCGTCAGTAGGGGGTACGGGGAGCTGTTTTTT. This gives the protein CASSVSRGYGELFF. The chain has TRBV9 and TRBJ2-2; a possible D gene is TRBD1 (6 bases). The V gene lost 2 bases and the J gene lost 7 bases, with 12 bases spanning the gap. Germline CDR1 and CDR2: SGDLS and YYNGEE. The CDR3 covers 14 residues.